This T cell receptor (beta chain) was captured by sequencing in a study of shared clonotypes between healthy human individuals. Findings and limits, study-wide: Sharing across a few donors was seen in 5% to 5.5% of naive CD4 clonotypes. Clonotypes shared by all four donors outscored non-shared clonotypes in generation probability.

This table comes from immunoSEQ multiplex PCR, and its TCRdb copy is limited to in-frame clones, with some not included. This table has about 590,000 clones, over 95% appearing once. Trimming left V 5 bases short and J 4 bases short, with 13 bases between. The CDR3 is made up of 14 amino acids. The germline V gene has CDR1 SEHNR and CDR2 FQNEAQ (reference sequence). Naive CD8 cells were CD45RO-negative, positively selected for CCR7, excluding terminally differentiated effector memory CD45RA+ cells. With regard to this clone: Its antigen remains unknown.

The receptor comes from a woman aged 25 to 39 in good health. The chain couples TRBV7-9 to TRBJ2-3, with D unresolved. The sequenced sample consisted of naive CD8+ T cells sorted from blood. CDR3 amino acids: CASSQDTLADTQYF. CDR3 DNA: TGTGCCAGCAGCCAAGACACGCTGGCAGATACGCAGTATTTT.